The subject of this entry is one T cell receptor (beta chain). Antigen: not known. Germline loops: CDR1 SGDLS, CDR2 YYNGEE. The V segment lost 0 bases and the J segment 6 bases; nucleotides outside the gene matches: 5. This CDR3 contains 16 residues. These data come from a study of identical twins. Findings and limits, study-wide: Not following the same donors, the study drew its conclusions from cross-sectional statistical analysis. Where beta out-of-frame sequences were concerned, excess twin sharing was weaker.

It was template switching that added a universal primer site, and there were unique molecular identifiers on the cDNA. TCRdb analysed the 5' RACE reads with MiXCR anew, one entry per CDR3 protein. Among under 450,000 distinct CDR3 sequences, about 18% were seen once, and the ten largest hold roughly 12%. Sequenced sample: naive T cells sorted from blood. The source of this sequence is a man aged 45-60 years in good health. The chain is built from TRBV9 and TRBJ2-1; 11 bases are a match to TRBD2. This CDR3 reads CASSVAYSGGANEQFF. CDR3 DNA sequence: TGTGCCAGCAGCGTAGCATATAGCGGGGGGGCCAATGAGCAGTTCTTC.